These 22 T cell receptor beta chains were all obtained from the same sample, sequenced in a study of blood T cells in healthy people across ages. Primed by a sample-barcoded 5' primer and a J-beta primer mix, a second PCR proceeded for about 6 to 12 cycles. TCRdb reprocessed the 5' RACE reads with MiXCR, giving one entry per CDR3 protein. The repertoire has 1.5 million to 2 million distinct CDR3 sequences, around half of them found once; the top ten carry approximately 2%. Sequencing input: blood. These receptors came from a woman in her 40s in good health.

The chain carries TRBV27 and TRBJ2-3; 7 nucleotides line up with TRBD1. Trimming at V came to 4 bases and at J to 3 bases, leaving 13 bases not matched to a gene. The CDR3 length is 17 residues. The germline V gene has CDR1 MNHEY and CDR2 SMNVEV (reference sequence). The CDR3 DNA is TGTGCCAGCAGTTCTTTATGGACAGGTTTAATAACAGATACGCAGTATTTT. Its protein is CASSSLWTGLITDTQYF.

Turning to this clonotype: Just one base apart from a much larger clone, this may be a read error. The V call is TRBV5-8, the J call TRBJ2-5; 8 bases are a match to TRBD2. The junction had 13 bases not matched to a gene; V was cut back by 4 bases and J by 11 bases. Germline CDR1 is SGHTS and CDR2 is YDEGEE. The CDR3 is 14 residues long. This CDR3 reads CASSAGGGYNEQYF. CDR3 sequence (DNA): TGTGCCAGCAGCGCGGGCGGGGGGTACAATGAGCAGTACTTC.

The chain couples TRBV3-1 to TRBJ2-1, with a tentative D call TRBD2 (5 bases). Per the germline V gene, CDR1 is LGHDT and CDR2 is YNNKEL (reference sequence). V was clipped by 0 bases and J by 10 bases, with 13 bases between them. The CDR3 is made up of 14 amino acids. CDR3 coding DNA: TGTGCCAGCAGCCAAGAGGAGCGGATCCGAGAGCAGTTCTTC. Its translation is CASSQEERIREQFF.

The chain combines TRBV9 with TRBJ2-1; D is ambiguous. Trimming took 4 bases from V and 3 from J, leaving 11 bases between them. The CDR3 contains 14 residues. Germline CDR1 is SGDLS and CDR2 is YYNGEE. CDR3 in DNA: TGTGCCAGCAGCCCCATCGGCCGCTACAATGAGCAGTTCTTC. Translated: CASSPIGRYNEQFF.

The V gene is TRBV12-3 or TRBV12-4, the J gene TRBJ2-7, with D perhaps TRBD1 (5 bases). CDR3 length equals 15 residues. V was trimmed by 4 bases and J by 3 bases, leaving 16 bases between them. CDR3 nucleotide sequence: TGTGCCAGCAGTTCCCCCCCAGGGAATGTCTACGAGCAGTACTTC. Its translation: CASSSPPGNVYEQYF.

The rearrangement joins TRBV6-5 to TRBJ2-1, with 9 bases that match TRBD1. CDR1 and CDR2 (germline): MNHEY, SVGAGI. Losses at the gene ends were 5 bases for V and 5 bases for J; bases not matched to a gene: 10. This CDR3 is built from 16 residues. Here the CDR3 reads CASSTSAGQGHNEQFF. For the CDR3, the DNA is TGTGCCAGCAGTACCTCGGCGGGACAGGGCCACAATGAGCAGTTCTTC.

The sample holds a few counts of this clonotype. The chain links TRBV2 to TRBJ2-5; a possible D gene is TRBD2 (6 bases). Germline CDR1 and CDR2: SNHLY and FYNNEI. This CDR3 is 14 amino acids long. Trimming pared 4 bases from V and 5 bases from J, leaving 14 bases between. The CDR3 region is CASSAGVLSETQYF. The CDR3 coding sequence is TGTGCCAGCAGTGCGGGGGTATTATCGGAGACCCAGTACTTC.

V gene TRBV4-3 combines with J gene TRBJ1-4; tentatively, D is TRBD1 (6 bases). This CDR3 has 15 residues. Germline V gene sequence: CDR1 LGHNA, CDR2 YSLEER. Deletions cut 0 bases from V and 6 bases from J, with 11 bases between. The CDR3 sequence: CASSQDTGKHEKLFF. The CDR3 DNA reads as TGCGCCAGCAGCCAAGATACAGGGAAGCATGAAAAACTGTTTTTT.

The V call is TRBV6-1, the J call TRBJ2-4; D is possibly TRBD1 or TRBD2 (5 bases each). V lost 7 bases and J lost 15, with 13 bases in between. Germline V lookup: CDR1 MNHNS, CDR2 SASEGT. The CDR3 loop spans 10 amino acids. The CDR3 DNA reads TGTGCCAGCACCGAGGGGCAGTTGTACTTC. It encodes CASTEGQLYF.

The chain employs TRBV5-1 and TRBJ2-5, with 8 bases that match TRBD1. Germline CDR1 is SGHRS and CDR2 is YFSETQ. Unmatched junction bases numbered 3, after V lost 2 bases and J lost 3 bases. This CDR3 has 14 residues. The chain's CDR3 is CASSLKTGEETQYF. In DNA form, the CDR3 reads TGCGCCAGCAGCTTAAAGACAGGGGAAGAGACCCAGTACTTC. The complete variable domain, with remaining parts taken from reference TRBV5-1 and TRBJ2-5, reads KAGVTQTPRYLIKTRGQQVTLSCSPISGHRSVSWYQQTPGQGLQFLFEYFSETQRNKGNFPGRFSGRQFSNSRSEMNVSTLELGDSALYLCASSLKTGEETQYFGPGTRLLVL.

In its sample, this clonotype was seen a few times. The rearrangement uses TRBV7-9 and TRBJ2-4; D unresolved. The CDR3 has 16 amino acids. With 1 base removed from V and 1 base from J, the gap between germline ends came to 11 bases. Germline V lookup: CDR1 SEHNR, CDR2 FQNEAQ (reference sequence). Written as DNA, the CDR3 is TGTGCCAGCAGCTTAGTTTCAGGCGCCGCCAAAAACATTCAGTACTTC. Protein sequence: CASSLVSGAAKNIQYF.

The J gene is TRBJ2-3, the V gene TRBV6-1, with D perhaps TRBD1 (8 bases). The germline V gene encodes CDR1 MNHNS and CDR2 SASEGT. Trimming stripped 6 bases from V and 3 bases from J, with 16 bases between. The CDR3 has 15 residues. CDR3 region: CASRPTGGGTDTQYF. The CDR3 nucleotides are TGTGCCAGCAGACCCACAGGGGGGGGTACAGATACGCAGTATTTT.

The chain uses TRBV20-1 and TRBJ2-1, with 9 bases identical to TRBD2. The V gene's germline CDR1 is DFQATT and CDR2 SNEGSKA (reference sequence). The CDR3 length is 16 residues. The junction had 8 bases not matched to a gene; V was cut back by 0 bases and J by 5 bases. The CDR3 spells CSARDRSSGENNEQFF. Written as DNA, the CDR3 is TGCAGTGCTAGAGATAGGTCTAGCGGGGAAAACAATGAGCAGTTCTTC.

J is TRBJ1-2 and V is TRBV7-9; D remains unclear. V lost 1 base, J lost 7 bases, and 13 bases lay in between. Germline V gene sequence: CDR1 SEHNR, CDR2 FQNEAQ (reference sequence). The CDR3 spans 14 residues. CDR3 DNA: TGTGCCAGCAGCTTAGAGGACCGCGCGCCTGGCTACACCTTC. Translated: CASSLEDRAPGYTF.

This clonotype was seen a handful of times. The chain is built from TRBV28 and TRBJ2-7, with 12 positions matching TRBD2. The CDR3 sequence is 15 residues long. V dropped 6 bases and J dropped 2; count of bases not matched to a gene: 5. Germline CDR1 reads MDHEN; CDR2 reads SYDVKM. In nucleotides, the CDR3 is TGTGCCAGCAGGCCTCCTAGCGGGGGGGCCTACGAGCAGTACTTC. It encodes CASRPPSGGAYEQYF.

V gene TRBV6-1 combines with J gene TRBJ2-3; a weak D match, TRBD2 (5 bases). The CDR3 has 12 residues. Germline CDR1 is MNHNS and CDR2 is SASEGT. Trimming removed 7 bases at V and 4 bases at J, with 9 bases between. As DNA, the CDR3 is TGTGCCAGCACCGGAGCGGCAGATACGCAGTATTTT. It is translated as CASTGAADTQYF.

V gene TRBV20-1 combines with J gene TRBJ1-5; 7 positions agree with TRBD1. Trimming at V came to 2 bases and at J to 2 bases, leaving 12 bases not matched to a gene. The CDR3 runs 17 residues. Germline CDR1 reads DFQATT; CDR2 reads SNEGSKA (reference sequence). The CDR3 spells CSARSPKGGVGNQPQHF. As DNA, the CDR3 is TGCAGTGCTAGATCCCCCAAAGGGGGCGTTGGCAATCAGCCCCAGCATTTT.

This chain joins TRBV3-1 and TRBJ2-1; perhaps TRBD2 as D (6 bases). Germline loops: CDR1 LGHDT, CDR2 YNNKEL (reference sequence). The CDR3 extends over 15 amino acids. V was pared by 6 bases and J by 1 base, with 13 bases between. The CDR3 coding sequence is TGTGCCAGCAGACTCTTGGGGGGTTCCTACAATGAGCAGTTCTTC. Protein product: CASRLLGGSYNEQFF.

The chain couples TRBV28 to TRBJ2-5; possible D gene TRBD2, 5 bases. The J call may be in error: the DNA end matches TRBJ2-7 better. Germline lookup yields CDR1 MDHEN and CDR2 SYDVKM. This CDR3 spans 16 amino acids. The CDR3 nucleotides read TGTGCCAGCAGTTTTAGGGCGGGTGGAGGAGTCTACGAGCAGTACTTC. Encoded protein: CASSFRAGGGVYEQYF.

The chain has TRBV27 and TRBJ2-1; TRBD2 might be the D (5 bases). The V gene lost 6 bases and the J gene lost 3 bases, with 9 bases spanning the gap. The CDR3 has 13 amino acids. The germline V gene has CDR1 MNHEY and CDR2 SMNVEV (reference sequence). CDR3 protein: CASSRGIYNEQFF. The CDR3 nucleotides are TGTGCCAGCAGCCGGGGTATCTACAATGAGCAGTTCTTC.

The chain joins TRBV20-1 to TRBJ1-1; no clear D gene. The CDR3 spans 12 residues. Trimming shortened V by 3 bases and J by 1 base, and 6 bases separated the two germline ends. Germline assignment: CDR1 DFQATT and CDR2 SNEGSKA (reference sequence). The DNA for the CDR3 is TGCAGTGCTAGGCTCAGGAACACTGAAGCTTTCTTT. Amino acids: CSARLRNTEAFF.

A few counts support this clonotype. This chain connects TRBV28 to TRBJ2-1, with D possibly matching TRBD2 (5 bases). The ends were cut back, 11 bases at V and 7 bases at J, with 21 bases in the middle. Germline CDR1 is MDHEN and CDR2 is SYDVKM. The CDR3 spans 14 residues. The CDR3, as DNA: TGTGCCGCCTCCTGGACTGCGAGCCCTAATGAGCAGTTCTTC. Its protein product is CAASWTASPNEQFF.